The 27 T cell receptor beta chains in this list originate from one sample, sequenced in a study of blood T cell repertoires in COVID-19 (dated by TCRdb to 2018 to 2021). Receptors were amplified or captured by the immunoSEQ multiplex PCR assay. This immuneACCESS table, as held by TCRdb, lists in-frame sequences with V and J called but not all clones. Of the missing ones, under half trace to an unresolved V gene in checked studies; the others have no known cause. The sample table lists about 20,000 clones, 80% to 90% of them with a count of one. The top ten clonotypes cover 5% to 6.5% of the sample. Sequencing was performed on peripheral blood. Receptor source: a human donor in a cohort sampled during active COVID-19.

The chain joins TRBV30 to TRBJ2-5; 10 bases line up with TRBD2. The CDR3 has 14 residues. Looked up from germline, CDR1 is GTSNPN and CDR2 is SVGIG (reference sequence). V gave up 0 bases and J gave up 5 bases; unmatched junction bases: 3. In DNA form, the CDR3 reads TGTGCCTGGAGTGTCCCTAGCGGGAGCGAGACCCAGTACTTC. Its protein is CAWSVPSGSETQYF.

The chain combines TRBV28 with TRBJ1-1; D gene unclear. Germline CDR1 MDHEN, CDR2 SYDVKM. V was pared by 2 bases and J by 5 bases, with 12 bases between. This CDR3 is 14 amino acids long. Here the CDR3 reads CASSLAQQRTEAFF. The CDR3, as DNA: TGTGCCAGCAGTTTAGCCCAACAGCGGACTGAAGCTTTCTTT.

CDR3 nucleotides: TGTGCCAGCAGCCCCGGGATGGGCAGTAGCACAGATACGCAGTATTTT. Translating it yields CASSPGMGSSTDTQYF. The chain joins TRBV9 to TRBJ2-3; D is perhaps TRBD2 (5 bases). Per germline, CDR1 SGDLS and CDR2 YYNGEE. V lost 4 bases and J lost 0, with 15 bases in between. This CDR3 is built from 16 residues. Complete variable domain (other parts from reference TRBV9 and TRBJ2-3): DSGVTQTPKHLITATGQRVTLRCSPRSGDLSVYWYQQSLDQGLQFLIQYYNGEERAKGNILERFSAQQFPDLHSELNLSSLELGDSALYFCASSPGMGSSTDTQYFGPGTRLTVL.

The chain recombines TRBV24-1 with TRBJ2-2, with a tentative D call TRBD2 (5 bases). Trimming shortened V by 4 bases and J by 2 bases, and 7 bases separated the two germline ends. The CDR3 loop spans 14 amino acids. Looked up from germline, CDR1 is KGHDR and CDR2 is SFDVKD. The CDR3 DNA sequence: TGTGCCACCAGTGACCGACTAAACACCGGGGAGCTGTTTTTT. Translating gives CATSDRLNTGELFF.

This clone was counted once. The chain couples TRBV30 to TRBJ2-7, with 8 bases lining up with TRBD1. V lost 2 bases, J lost 5 bases, and 5 bases stayed unmatched. Germline V gives CDR1 GTSNPN, CDR2 SVGIG (reference sequence). The CDR3 loop spans 13 amino acids. The CDR3 sequence: CAWSLSGGHEQYF. In DNA, the CDR3 is TGTGCCTGGAGTTTGTCAGGGGGCCACGAGCAGTACTTC.

This clone occurred once. The chain couples TRBV12-3 or TRBV12-4 to TRBJ2-7; D perhaps matches TRBD2 (5 bases). The CDR3 is 12 residues long. With 3 bases removed from V and 5 bases from J, the gap between germline ends came to 8 bases. Written as DNA, the CDR3 is TGTGCCAGCAGTTTCGGGATAAACGAGCAGTACTTC. Protein sequence: CASSFGINEQYF.

In regard to this clone: The sample carries other DNA sequences with the same CDR3. This chain uses TRBV4-1 with TRBJ2-7, with 11 bases fitting TRBD1. Germline V gene data show CDR1 as MGHRA and CDR2 as YSYEKL. V was clipped by 3 bases and J by 2 bases; unmatched bases: 3. The CDR3 has 15 amino acids. The CDR3 bases are TGCGCCAGCAGCCAGGCGGGACAGGGGGCCTACGAGCAGTACTTC. Translating gives CASSQAGQGAYEQYF.

In DNA form, the CDR3 reads TGTGCCAGCACCCTCGGGGGGCCTAGTTCACCCCTCCACTTT. Protein: CASTLGGPSSPLHF. The rearrangement uses TRBV6-5 and TRBJ1-6; a possible D gene is TRBD1 (6 bases). Germline CDR1 is MNHEY and CDR2 is SVGAGI. This CDR3 has 14 amino acids. The V end lost 7 bases, the J end lost 9 bases, and 16 bases lay between the germline ends.

The CDR3 region has the DNA TGTGCCAGCAGTCCCACCGCCCGACAGGGGGTGAACACTGAAGCTTTCTTT. Amino acids: CASSPTARQGVNTEAFF. J is TRBJ1-1 and V is TRBV6-6, with TRBD1 matching over 9 bases. The germline V gene encodes CDR1 MNHNY and CDR2 SVGAGI (reference sequence). Unmatched junction bases numbered 10, after V lost 5 bases and J lost 0 bases. The CDR3 contains 17 residues.

The chain employs TRBV7-9 and TRBJ2-7, with unresolved D. Germline V lookup: CDR1 SEHNR, CDR2 FQNEAQ (reference sequence). Between the trimmed V and J ends, which lost 4 bases and 2 bases, there was a span of 9 bases. The CDR3 covers 13 residues. In nucleotides, the CDR3 is TGTGCCAGCAGCTACAGTGAGACCTACGAGCAGTACTTC. Translated: CASSYSETYEQYF.

The V gene is TRBV6-1, the J gene TRBJ2-1; D call uncertain. There are 16 residues in the CDR3. Trimming removed 2 bases at V and 1 base at J, with 12 bases between. Germline loops: CDR1 MNHNS, CDR2 SASEGT. The CDR3 nucleotides read TGTGCCAGCAGTGAACTTTGGAGATCGTCCTACAATGAGCAGTTCTTC. This encodes CASSELWRSSYNEQFF.

Details on this clone: An end of the junction differs from the germline gene, which may be a read error. The chain has TRBV6-5 and TRBJ1-2, with 7 bases matching TRBD1. From germline, CDR1 is MNHEY and CDR2 SVGAGI. The CDR3 sequence is 13 residues long. CDR3 sequence reads: CASSAGTEVSPAF. In nucleotides, the CDR3 is TGTGCCAGCAGCGCCGGGACAGAGGTTTCCCCCGCATTC.

The chain combines TRBV7-2 with TRBJ2-7; TRBD2 aligns across 10 bases. The CDR3 extends over 18 amino acids. Trimming removed 1 base from V and 3 bases from J; junction bases left unmatched: 12. The germline V gene has CDR1 SGHTA and CDR2 FQGNSA. In DNA, the CDR3 is TGTGCCAGCAGCTTAGAAGGACCTAGCGGGAGACCCTTCTACGAGCAGTACTTC. Amino acid sequence: CASSLEGPSGRPFYEQYF.

The J gene is TRBJ2-1, the V gene TRBV6-6; D is ambiguous. This CDR3 is 14 amino acids long. CDR1 and CDR2 from the germline V gene are MNHNY and SVGAGI (reference sequence). Trimming took 7 bases from V and 9 from J, leaving 19 bases between them. The CDR3 is CASTPRLVASEQFF. CDR3 bases: TGTGCCAGCACCCCGCGACTGGTTGCGAGTGAGCAGTTCTTC.

The V gene is TRBV5-1, the J gene TRBJ1-1, with D possibly TRBD1 on 6 matching bases. Germline-derived CDR1 and CDR2 are SGHRS and YFSETQ. This CDR3 comprises 14 residues. Trimming stripped 3 bases from V and 4 bases from J, with 13 bases between. The chain's CDR3 is CASSSGHAGTEAFF. The CDR3 DNA reads as TGCGCCAGCAGCTCGGGACACGCCGGCACTGAAGCTTTCTTT.

The gene calls are TRBV29-1 and TRBJ1-2; D might be TRBD1 (6 bases). The CDR3 is 12 residues long. V lost 3 bases and J 6 bases, leaving 11 bases between the germline ends. Germline V lookup: CDR1 SQVTM, CDR2 ANQGSEA. The CDR3 sequence: CSVEGAGHGYTF. The CDR3 bases are TGCAGCGTTGAGGGGGCGGGCCATGGCTACACCTTC.

The chain couples TRBV6-5 to TRBJ1-5, with D possibly being TRBD1 (6 bases). Germline assignment: CDR1 MNHEY and CDR2 SVGAGI. This CDR3 is built from 14 residues. The V end lost 6 bases, the J end lost 0 bases, and 9 bases lay between the germline ends. CDR3: CASSAGDSNQPQHF. CDR3 DNA: TGTGCCAGCAGCGCAGGGGATAGCAATCAGCCCCAGCATTTT.

The chain is built from TRBV7-3 and TRBJ2-1, with 9 nucleotides matching TRBD2. The CDR3 is 16 residues long. Germline V CDR1 and CDR2: SGHTA, FQGTGA. Trimming at V came to 2 bases and at J to 7 bases, leaving 9 bases not matched to a gene. CDR3 loop: CASSLEGSGGQNEQFF. The CDR3 DNA sequence: TGTGCCAGCAGCTTAGAGGGTAGCGGGGGCCAGAATGAGCAGTTCTTC.

This chain links TRBV5-4 with TRBJ1-3; D is uncertain. Trimming removed 4 bases from V and 2 bases from J, with 16 bases in between. CDR1 and CDR2 (germline): SGHNT, YYREEE (reference sequence). The CDR3 consists of 16 residues. In nucleotides, the CDR3 is TGTGCCAGCAGCCCTCACGGGTCAGCGGCTGGAAACACCATATATTTT. As protein: CASSPHGSAAGNTIYF.

This chain connects TRBV5-1 to TRBJ2-2; D is unclear. This CDR3 region has 14 residues. The germline V and J ends were trimmed by 5 bases and 1 base, with 9 bases remaining between them. Germline V lookup: CDR1 SGHRS, CDR2 YFSETQ. The CDR3 nucleotides are TGCGCCAGCAGTCGTGACAAGAACACCGGGGAGCTGTTTTTT. It is translated as CASSRDKNTGELFF.

The rearrangement uses TRBV21-1 and TRBJ2-7; no DNA check was done on the table's D call, TRBD1. TRBV21-1 is deemed a pseudogene. The CDR3 is 15 residues long. CDR3 bases: TGTGCCAGCAGGTCGACAGGGAAGAGCTCCTACGAGCAGTACTTC. It yields the protein CASRSTGKSSYEQYF.

V gene TRBV20-1 combines with J gene TRBJ1-2; D ambiguous. There are 10 residues in the CDR3. Trimming shortened V by 4 bases and J by 7 bases, and 7 bases separated the two germline ends. From germline, CDR1 is DFQATT and CDR2 SNEGSKA (reference sequence). CDR3 sequence reads: CSANGGGYTF. In DNA, the CDR3 is TGCAGTGCTAATGGAGGTGGCTACACCTTC.

The chain joins TRBV7-9 to TRBJ1-1; no clear D gene. There are 13 residues in the CDR3. Trimming left V 0 bases short and J 5 bases short, with 7 bases between. CDR1 is SEHNR, CDR2 FQNEAQ, per germline (reference sequence). CDR3 in amino acids: CASSLAPGTEAFF. The CDR3 DNA is TGTGCCAGCAGCTTAGCCCCAGGAACTGAAGCTTTCTTT. The whole variable domain, remainder taken from reference TRBV7-9 and TRBJ1-1, is DTGVSQNPRHKITKRGQNVTFRCDPISEHNRLYWYRQTLGQGPEFLTYFQNEAQLEKSRLLSDRFSAERPKGSFSTLEIQRTEQGDSAMYLCASSLAPGTEAFFGQGTRLTVV.

The genes are TRBV28 and TRBJ2-7; maybe TRBD2 (5 bases). V lost 6 bases and J 7 bases, leaving 10 bases between the germline ends. From germline, CDR1 is MDHEN and CDR2 SYDVKM. This CDR3 spans 11 amino acids. The CDR3 loop reads CASRRPGEQYF. The DNA for the CDR3 is TGTGCCAGCAGACGCCCGGGGGAGCAGTACTTC.

The rearrangement joins TRBV12-2 to TRBJ2-6; the DNA was not compared with TRBD2, the D call given in the table. TRBV12-2 is reported as a pseudogene. The CDR3 sequence is 15 residues long. The CDR3 reads CASRSHGSGANVLTF. The CDR3 nucleotides read TGTGCAAGTCGCTCCCACGGCTCTGGGGCCAACGTCCTGACTTTC.

The rearrangement joins TRBV28 to TRBJ2-3; 14 positions match TRBD2. The V gene's germline CDR1 is MDHEN and CDR2 SYDVKM. V lost 5 bases, J lost 3 bases, and 7 bases stayed unmatched. The CDR3 has 17 residues. The CDR3 reads CASSMGLAGVGTDTQYF. DNA for the CDR3: TGTGCCAGCAGTATGGGACTAGCGGGAGTAGGTACAGATACGCAGTATTTT.

The chain carries TRBV30 and TRBJ2-5; possibly TRBD1 for D (6 bases). Germline V gives CDR1 GTSNPN, CDR2 SVGIG (reference sequence). There are 13 residues in the CDR3. With 2 bases removed from V and 5 bases from J, the gap between germline ends came to 12 bases. CDR3 sequence reads: CAWSSTGWETQYF. The CDR3 bases are TGTGCCTGGAGTTCGACAGGATGGGAGACCCAGTACTTC.